This T cell receptor (beta chain) was obtained from a study of blood T cells in healthy people across ages. Ranging in age from about 6 to 95, the donors were healthy Caucasian individuals from Russia. In each sample, at least 7 million PBMCs were isolated. Per individual sample, total RNA of at least 6 micrograms was extracted. Study-level findings and limits: Percentage of naive T cells showed a strong correlation with TCR beta diversity.

CDR3 size: 14 residues. V was clipped by 2 bases and J by 3 bases, with 11 bases between them. Looked up from germline, CDR1 is DFQATT and CDR2 is SNEGSKA (reference sequence). PCR was performed a second time for 7 to 11 cycles using a sample-barcoded 5' primer and a J-beta primer mix. In TCRdb, the 5' RACE reads were re-called with MiXCR into one record per CDR3 protein. The sample records hundreds of thousands of distinct CDR3 sequences, less than 45% being singletons. Concerning this clonotype: What it binds is unknown.

This chain joins TRBV20-1 and TRBJ1-5; D might be TRBD1 (5 bases). The receptor comes from a man older than 75 in good health. The specimen was blood. The CDR3 nucleotides are TGCAGTGCTAGAAAGGGAGGGACCAATCAGCCCCAGCATTTT. Its translation: CSARKGGTNQPQHF.